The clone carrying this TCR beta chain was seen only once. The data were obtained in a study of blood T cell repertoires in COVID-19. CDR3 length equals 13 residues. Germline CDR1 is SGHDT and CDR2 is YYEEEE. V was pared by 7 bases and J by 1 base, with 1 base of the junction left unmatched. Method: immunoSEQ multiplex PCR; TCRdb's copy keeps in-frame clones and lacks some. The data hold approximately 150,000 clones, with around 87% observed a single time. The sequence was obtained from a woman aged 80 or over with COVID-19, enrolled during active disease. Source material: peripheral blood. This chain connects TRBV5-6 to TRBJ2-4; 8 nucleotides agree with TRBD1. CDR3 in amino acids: CASWDRAKNIQYF. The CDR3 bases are TGTGCCAGCTGGGACAGGGCCAAAAACATTCAGTACTTC.